Below are 22 T cell receptor beta chains sequenced from a single sample in a study of blood T cell repertoires in COVID-19. Libraries were prepared by immunoSEQ multiplex PCR; TCRdb keeps only in-frame clonotypes and omits some of them. Among under 200,000 clones listed, roughly 91% were seen once. Material for sequencing was peripheral blood. The receptors stem from a man between 18 and 35 years old with COVID-19, enrolled during active disease.

The CDR3 region is CASSDQGAGGANVLTF. The CDR3 DNA reads TGTGCCAGCAGTGACCAGGGGGCGGGTGGGGCCAACGTCCTGACTTTC. The V gene is TRBV6-4, the J gene TRBJ2-6; 8 nucleotides line up with TRBD1. Per the germline V gene, CDR1 is MRHNA and CDR2 is SNTAGT. This CDR3 contains 16 residues. With 2 bases clipped from V and 3 bases from J, the junction kept 3 bases outside the gene matches.

The rearrangement joins TRBV10-3 to TRBJ1-6; D call uncertain. The CDR3 loop spans 15 amino acids. Germline loops: CDR1 ENHRY, CDR2 SYGVKD. Trimming took 6 bases from V and 9 from J, leaving 18 bases between them. CDR3 sequence (DNA): TGTGCCATCAGGCCGACGGAGCCCAATGGTTCACCCCTCCACTTT. Translated: CAIRPTEPNGSPLHF.

This rearrangement joins TRBV7-2 to TRBJ1-2, with 9 bases identical to TRBD1. V dropped 0 bases and J dropped 3; count of bases not matched to a gene: 5. This CDR3 is 16 amino acids long. CDR1 is SGHTA, CDR2 FQGNSA, per germline. The CDR3 sequence: CASSLAPGQGYYGYTF. The CDR3 coding sequence is TGTGCCAGCAGCTTAGCCCCGGGACAGGGATACTATGGCTACACCTTC.

J is TRBJ2-2 and V is TRBV29-1; TRBD1 agrees at 7 bases. The trim removed 4 bases at V and 6 bases at J, leaving 8 bases unmatched. This CDR3 is built from 14 residues. In germline, CDR1 is SQVTM, CDR2 ANQGSEA. CDR3 in DNA: TGCAGCGTTGCCATTTCAACAGGGGCCGGGGAGCTGTTTTTT. It specifies CSVAISTGAGELFF.

The genes are TRBV27 and TRBJ2-1; TRBD2 agrees at 7 bases. The CDR3 loop spans 13 amino acids. Trimming removed 5 bases from V and 6 bases from J; junction bases left unmatched: 4. Germline V CDR1 and CDR2: MNHEY, SMNVEV (reference sequence). In nucleotides, the CDR3 is TGTGCCAGCAGTAGTACTAGCGCCAATGAGCAGTTCTTC. This sequence encodes CASSSTSANEQFF.

The chain couples TRBV18 to TRBJ2-3; 10 bases are a match to TRBD2. V gave up 2 bases and J gave up 2 bases; unmatched junction bases: 7. This CDR3 comprises 17 residues. Germline loops: CDR1 KGHSH, CDR2 LQKENI. This CDR3 is CASSPATSGPPTDTQYF. In DNA, the CDR3 is TGTGCCAGCTCACCAGCGACTAGCGGGCCCCCCACAGATACGCAGTATTTT. Using reference TRBV18 and TRBJ2-3 for the parts outside the CDR3, the full variable domain is NAGVMQNPRHLVRRRGQEARLRCSPMKGHSHVYWYRQLPEEGLKFMVYLQKENIIDESGMPKERFSAEFPKEGPSILRIQQVVRGDSAAYFCASSPATSGPPTDTQYFGPGTRLTVL.

V usage is TRBV5-4 and J usage is TRBJ1-2, with TRBD1 matching 7 bases. V lost 4 bases, J lost 3 bases, and 15 bases stayed unmatched. CDR3 length: 17 residues. The germline V gene has CDR1 SGHNT and CDR2 YYREEE (reference sequence). CDR3 nucleotide sequence: TGTGCCAGCAGCCTGTACCCTTTGGGCAGGGGGTACTATGGCTACACCTTC. It encodes CASSLYPLGRGYYGYTF.

The rearrangement joins TRBV6-5 to TRBJ2-2, with D perhaps TRBD2 (6 bases). CDR1 is MNHEY, CDR2 SVGAGI, per germline. The CDR3 spans 14 residues. Between the trimmed V and J ends, which lost 7 bases and 1 base, there was a span of 10 bases. DNA for the CDR3: TGTGCCAGCACATTCGGGGGGAACACCGGGGAGCTGTTTTTT. Its protein product is CASTFGGNTGELFF.

The V gene is TRBV6-2 or TRBV6-3, the J gene TRBJ1-5; a possible D gene is TRBD1 (5 bases). Trimming pared 3 bases from V and 3 bases from J, leaving 9 bases between. Germline CDR1 MNHEY, CDR2 SVGEGT. This CDR3 spans 14 amino acids. Written as DNA, the CDR3 is TGTGCCAGCAGTTATCGACAGCTCAATCAGCCCCAGCATTTT. Protein: CASSYRQLNQPQHF.

This chain links TRBV2 with TRBJ1-6; the D gene is possibly TRBD1 (5 bases). The CDR3 runs 14 residues. Germline assignment: CDR1 SNHLY and CDR2 FYNNEI. Trimming took 6 bases from V and 7 from J, leaving 13 bases between them. The CDR3: CASRRDGLNSPLHF. The DNA for the CDR3 is TGTGCCAGCAGGCGGGACGGCTTGAATTCACCCCTCCACTTT. The full variable domain, in which reference TRBV2 and TRBJ1-6 provide the parts outside the CDR3, is EPEVTQTPSHQVTQMGQEVILRCVPISNHLYFYWYRQILGQKVEFLVSFYNNEISEKSEIFDDQFSVERPDGSNFTLKIRSTKLEDSAMYFCASRRDGLNSPLHFGNGTRLTVT.

The chain recombines TRBV21-1 with TRBJ2-1; the table's D call TRBD1 went unverified against the DNA. TRBV21-1 is listed as a pseudogene. This CDR3 is built from 17 residues. The CDR3 bases are TGTGCCAGCAGCAAAGTAAGGGGGCTCATTTCGTTTCCTGAGCAGTTCTTC. Residues: CASSKVRGLISFPEQFF.

This chain links TRBV19 with TRBJ1-5; 9 bases map to TRBD1. Trimming cost V 4 bases and J 0 bases; bases outside gene matches: 7. Per germline, CDR1 LNHDA and CDR2 SQIVND (reference sequence). CDR3 length: 17 residues. This CDR3 reads CASSTPTGGHSNQPQHF. In DNA form, the CDR3 reads TGTGCCAGTAGTACTCCGACAGGGGGTCATAGCAATCAGCCCCAGCATTTT.

This chain joins TRBV6-6 and TRBJ1-2; possible D gene TRBD1, 5 bases. Per germline, CDR1 MNHNY and CDR2 SVGAGI (reference sequence). The CDR3 is 13 amino acids. Trimming shortened V by 5 bases and J by 5 bases, and 12 bases separated the two germline ends. CDR3 residues: CASSPRRGYGYTF. The CDR3 DNA follows: TGTGCCAGCAGTCCCCGTCGGGGGTATGGCTACACCTTC.

The rearrangement links TRBV12-5 to TRBJ2-5, with 9 bases identical to TRBD2. This CDR3 spans 17 amino acids. Trimming removed 7 bases from V and 4 bases from J; junction bases left unmatched: 16. CDR1 is LGHNT and CDR2 is FRNRAP in the germline V gene. The CDR3 sequence is CASAPNPGGRVRETQYF. The CDR3 DNA reads as TGTGCTAGTGCCCCCAACCCAGGCGGGAGGGTTAGAGAGACCCAGTACTTC.

The gene calls are TRBV10-3 and TRBJ1-5; no clear D gene. There are 16 residues in the CDR3. Germline CDR1 reads ENHRY; CDR2 reads SYGVKD. The germline V and J ends were trimmed by 3 bases and 0 bases, with 12 bases remaining between them. DNA for the CDR3: TGTGCCATCAGTGATTCCTTAAAATATAGCAATCAGCCCCAGCATTTT. This translates into CAISDSLKYSNQPQHF.

To note about this clone: One end of the junction varies from germline; a read error may be responsible. The V gene is TRBV4-3, the J gene TRBJ1-4, with a weak D call TRBD1 (5 bases). Germline CDR1 reads LGHNA; CDR2 reads YSLEER. The CDR3 sequence is 15 residues long. The CDR3 DNA follows: TGCGCCAGCAGCCAAGATCCAGGGCGAGAGAGAAAACTGCTTTTT. Translated, it gives CASSQDPGRERKLLF.

The chain employs TRBV9 and TRBJ2-1; D possibly corresponds to TRBD2 (6 bases). The V gene's germline CDR1 is SGDLS and CDR2 YYNGEE. The CDR3 has 19 amino acids. Deletions cut 0 bases from V and 3 bases from J, with 22 bases between. CDR3 nucleotides: TGTGCCAGCAGCGTAGCTACTACTGGTGGGCTAGCGAACTACAATGAGCAGTTCTTC. Translated: CASSVATTGGLANYNEQFF.

V gene TRBV7-9 combines with J gene TRBJ2-4, with 7 bases lining up with TRBD1. Germline V gene lookup returns CDR1 SEHNR and CDR2 FQNEAQ (reference sequence). The CDR3 extends over 16 amino acids. Trimming took 1 base from V and 3 from J; bases not matched to a gene: 6. Here the CDR3 reads CASSLGFGQDKNIQYF. For the CDR3, the DNA is TGTGCCAGCAGCTTAGGTTTCGGACAGGACAAAAACATTCAGTACTTC.

A word on this clone: Distinct nucleotide sequences in the sample also encode this CDR3. The V gene is TRBV11-2, the J gene TRBJ1-1; 7 bases match TRBD1. With V trimmed by 5 bases and J by 3 bases, 3 bases remained unmatched. Germline CDR1 and CDR2: SGHAT and FQNNGV. The CDR3 extends over 13 amino acids. In DNA, the CDR3 is TGTGCCAGCAGCCAAGACAGGGACACTGAAGCTTTCTTT. Protein: CASSQDRDTEAFF.

On this clone: Other DNA sequences within the sample encode an identical CDR3. This rearrangement joins TRBV11-2 to TRBJ1-1, with 7 bases fitting TRBD1. V trimming: 0 bases; J trimming: 7 bases; junction bases outside the gene matches: 2. The CDR3 runs 13 residues. Germline assignment: CDR1 SGHAT and CDR2 FQNNGV. The CDR3 is CASSLDRDSEAFF. The CDR3 DNA reads TGTGCCAGCAGCTTAGATCGGGACAGTGAAGCTTTCTTT.

The chain couples TRBV4-1 to TRBJ2-2, with 9 bases that match TRBD2. Germline loops: CDR1 MGHRA, CDR2 YSYEKL. The CDR3 sequence is 16 residues long. Trimming at V came to 4 bases and at J to 7 bases, leaving 10 bases not matched to a gene. The CDR3 nucleotides are TGCGCCAGCAGCCCCCCCAGCGGGAGGATGGTCGGGGAGCTGTTTTTT. Protein product: CASSPPSGRMVGELFF.

The rearrangement uses TRBV12-5 and TRBJ2-7; 7 bases are a match to TRBD1. The CDR3 extends over 15 amino acids. The ends lost 5 bases at V and 2 bases at J; junction bases unmatched: 9. The V gene's germline CDR1 is LGHNT and CDR2 FRNRAP. CDR3 sequence: CASGLILGQPYEQYF. The CDR3, as DNA: TGTGCTAGTGGTCTCATCTTGGGACAGCCCTACGAGCAGTACTTC.